The clone carrying this T cell receptor (beta chain) has a handful of counts. The data were obtained in a study of blood T cell repertoires in COVID-19. Study in general: Researchers got acute and convalescent COVID-19 samples from the United States, Italy and Spain. Nucleic acid was either cDNA or gDNA, and it came from T cells, B-cell-depleted T cells, or PBMCs.

The authors' processing: Estimation of nucleated cell counts was performed using reference gene primer amplification. Using immunoSEQ multiplex PCR, the repertoire was profiled, and TCRdb retains in-frame clones only, with some absent. That table supplies the V and J calls and clone size; D and trimming were determined from the DNA. The sample contains approximately 140,000 clones, approximately 84% of which appear only once. The receptor was isolated from a man between 65 and 80 years old with acute or convalescent COVID-19. Specimen: peripheral blood.

CDR3 in DNA: TGTGCCACCTCGGATAGCGGGAGCTCCTACAATGAGCAGTTCTTC. Translation: CATSDSGSSYNEQFF. The chain uses TRBV10-3 and TRBJ2-1; 9 nucleotides line up with TRBD2. The CDR3 totals 15 residues. Germline loops: CDR1 ENHRY, CDR2 SYGVKD. V lost 10 bases and J lost 0; bases outside the gene matches: 7.